This T cell receptor (beta chain) was sequenced during a study of cytomegalovirus exposure and HLA in healthy donors. For the study at large: Approximately 200 million T cells yielded around 120 million unique TCR beta sequences in earlier analysis.

A multiplex PCR was run with 60 Vbeta primers and 13 Jbeta primers. Original handling: Later, 80 million or so unique TCR beta chains were counted in an analysis, and about 12 million of them were shared. This table comes from immunoSEQ multiplex PCR, and its TCRdb copy is limited to in-frame clones, with some not included. D and trimming come from the DNA, and the V and J calls and clone size come from that table. The repertoire includes 100,000 to 140,000 clones, roughly three quarters of them detected once, and roughly 2.3% sits in the top ten. Germline V lookup: CDR1 SGDLS, CDR2 YYNGEE. The CDR3 covers 13 residues. Trimming pared 4 bases from V and 10 bases from J, leaving 15 bases between.

The rearrangement uses TRBV9 and TRBJ2-1; D possibly corresponds to TRBD2 (6 bases). Sequencing was done on a sample of PBMCs. The sequence came from a man between 18 and 35 years old in good health and CMV-seronegative. CDR3 coding DNA: TGTGCCAGCAGCCCGAAAGCAGCGGGCGAGCAGTTCTTC. Residues: CASSPKAAGEQFF.